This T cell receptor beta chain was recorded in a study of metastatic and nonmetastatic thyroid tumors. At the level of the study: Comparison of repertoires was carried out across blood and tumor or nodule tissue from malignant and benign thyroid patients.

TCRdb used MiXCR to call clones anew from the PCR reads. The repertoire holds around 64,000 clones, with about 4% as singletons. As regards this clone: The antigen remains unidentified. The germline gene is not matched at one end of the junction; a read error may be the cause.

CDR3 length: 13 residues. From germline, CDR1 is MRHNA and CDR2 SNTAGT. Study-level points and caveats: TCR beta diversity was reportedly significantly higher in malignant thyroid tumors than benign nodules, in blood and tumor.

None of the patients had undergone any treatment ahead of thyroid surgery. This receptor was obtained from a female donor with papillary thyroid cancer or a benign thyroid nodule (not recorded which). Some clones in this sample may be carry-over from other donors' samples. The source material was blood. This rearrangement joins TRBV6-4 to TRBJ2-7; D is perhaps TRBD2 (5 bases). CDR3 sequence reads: CARGPSSSYEQYF. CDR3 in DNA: TGTGCCCGGGGTCCCTCGAGCTCCTACGAGCAATACTTC.